Following are 19 T cell receptor beta chains from one sample sequenced in a study of blood T cell repertoires in COVID-19. The data were produced by immunoSEQ multiplex PCR, yet TCRdb's version contains in-frame clones alone and is incomplete. The data contain roughly 200,000 clones, roughly 79% of them seen just once; the ten biggest clones take up about 11%. The sample comprised peripheral blood. Receptor source: a woman aged 40 to 55 with COVID-19, enrolled during active disease.

The rearrangement links TRBV24-1 to TRBJ1-2, with D possibly being TRBD1 (5 bases). V lost 9 bases and J lost 4, with 20 bases in between. CDR1 KGHDR and CDR2 SFDVKD come from the germline V gene. The CDR3 runs to 15 residues. CDR3 sequence: CATARDSGISYGYTF. CDR3 coding DNA: TGTGCCACCGCCCGGGACTCAGGGATCTCCTATGGCTACACCTTC.

In its sample, this clone was seen a few times. The rearrangement uses TRBV2 and TRBJ1-5; 7 bases are a match to TRBD1. V dropped 5 bases and J dropped 7; count of bases not matched to a gene: 8. This CDR3 comprises 14 residues. CDR1 is SNHLY, CDR2 FYNNEI, per germline. The CDR3 is CASSSIDRAQPQHF. DNA for the CDR3: TGTGCCAGCAGTTCCATAGACAGGGCCCAGCCCCAGCATTTT.

The chain uses TRBV28 and TRBJ2-7; perhaps TRBD1 as D (6 bases). V dropped 5 bases and J dropped 4 bases, with 21 bases sitting between them. Germline V lookup: CDR1 MDHEN, CDR2 SYDVKM. CDR3 length: 16 amino acids. CDR3 region: CASSPWVRGSSYEQYF. CDR3 sequence (DNA): TGTGCCAGCAGTCCGTGGGTCAGGGGTAGTTCTTACGAGCAGTACTTC.

J is TRBJ2-2 and V is TRBV19, with a possible D match to TRBD2 (5 bases). This CDR3 region has 15 residues. Germline CDR1 is LNHDA and CDR2 is SQIVND (reference sequence). V lost 6 bases to trimming and J lost 2 bases, with 13 bases between them. Here the CDR3 DNA reads TGTGCCAGTAGCCTTTACGGGGTAAACACCGGGGAGCTGTTTTTT. It is translated as CASSLYGVNTGELFF.

CDR3 DNA: TGTGCCACCAGTGCAGGGTTAAAGCAGCCCCAGCATTTT. Encoded protein: CATSAGLKQPQHF. The V gene is TRBV24-1, the J gene TRBJ1-5; a weak D match, TRBD1 (5 bases). V was clipped by 5 bases and J by 7 bases, with 11 bases between them. CDR3 length: 13 amino acids. CDR1 KGHDR and CDR2 SFDVKD come from the germline V gene.

CDR3 in DNA: TGCAGCGGGACCACACAGGGGAACACCGGGGAGCTGTTTTTT. It is translated as CSGTTQGNTGELFF. This chain connects TRBV29-1 to TRBJ2-2; TRBD1 might be the D (6 bases). The CDR3 consists of 14 residues. The V end lost 7 bases, the J end lost 1 base, and 13 bases lay between the germline ends. Germline lookup yields CDR1 SQVTM and CDR2 ANQGSEA.

The sample holds a few counts of this clone. The chain links TRBV6-6 to TRBJ2-2; unclear D gene. The germline V and J ends were trimmed by 6 bases and 3 bases, with 8 bases remaining between them. CDR3 length equals 13 residues. From germline, CDR1 is MNHNY and CDR2 SVGAGI (reference sequence). For the CDR3, the DNA is TGTGCCAGCAGAGTAGGAGACACCGGGGAGCTGTTTTTT. This gives the protein CASRVGDTGELFF.

The chain carries TRBV7-9 and TRBJ1-2; 8 nucleotides match TRBD1. Germline-derived CDR1 and CDR2 are SEHNR and FQNEAQ (reference sequence). J gave up 4 bases and V 5 bases, and 6 bases lay outside the gene matches. The CDR3 is 14 residues long. The CDR3 reads CASSAGTGSYGYTF. In DNA, the CDR3 is TGTGCCAGCAGCGCCGGGACAGGAAGCTATGGCTACACCTTC. Supplemented by reference TRBV7-9 and TRBJ1-2, the full variable domain reads DTGVSQNPRHKITKRGQNVTFRCDPISEHNRLYWYRQTLGQGPEFLTYFQNEAQLEKSRLLSDRFSAERPKGSFSTLEIQRTEQGDSAMYLCASSAGTGSYGYTFGSGTRLTVV.

The chain recombines TRBV5-6 with TRBJ2-6; TRBD1 is a possible D gene (6 bases). Trimming pared 6 bases from V and 0 bases from J, leaving 19 bases between. Germline lookup yields CDR1 SGHDT and CDR2 YYEEEE. There are 18 residues in the CDR3. The CDR3 DNA reads TGTGCCAGCAAATCAGGACAGCCCTTTAGCTCTGGGGCCAACGTCCTGACTTTC. This encodes CASKSGQPFSSGANVLTF.

V gene TRBV9 combines with J gene TRBJ2-1; D is unresolved. This CDR3 has 16 amino acids. Trimming left V 3 bases short and J 10 bases short, with 23 bases between. Germline lookup yields CDR1 SGDLS and CDR2 YYNGEE. As DNA, the CDR3 is TGTGCCAGCAGCGCCCAGCGCGTCTCCTTACAATGGGAGCAGTTCTTC. Translation: CASSAQRVSLQWEQFF.

The V call is TRBV18, the J call TRBJ1-3; the D gene is possibly TRBD1 (6 bases). V shed 7 bases and J shed 4 bases, with 17 bases lying between them. The CDR3 loop spans 15 amino acids. Looked up from germline, CDR1 is KGHSH and CDR2 is LQKENI. CDR3 bases: TGTGCCAGCTACGACAGGACGAGTGCCGGAAACACCATATATTTT. It translates to CASYDRTSAGNTIYF.

This chain connects TRBV7-2 to TRBJ2-1; D may be TRBD2 (6 bases). V lost 5 bases to trimming and J lost 5 bases, with 16 bases between them. The CDR3 sequence is 15 residues long. Germline V CDR1 and CDR2: SGHTA, FQGNSA. The chain's CDR3 is CASSGSGLPNNEQFF. The DNA for the CDR3 is TGTGCCAGCAGCGGGTCGGGACTCCCGAACAATGAGCAGTTCTTC.

The J gene is TRBJ1-5, the V gene TRBV12-3 or TRBV12-4; D is uncertain. The CDR3 contains 13 residues. V lost 2 bases and J lost 8, with 10 bases in between. The CDR3: CASSLLADKPQHF. The CDR3 DNA sequence: TGTGCCAGCAGTTTACTGGCTGATAAGCCCCAGCATTTT.

V gene TRBV5-5 combines with J gene TRBJ1-1; D gene unclear. This CDR3 is 13 amino acids long. CDR1 is SGHKS and CDR2 is YYEKEE in the germline V gene (reference sequence). Trimming removed 0 bases from V and 0 bases from J, with 3 bases in between. The CDR3 is CASSLDMNTEAFF. The CDR3 region has the DNA TGTGCCAGCAGCTTGGATATGAACACTGAAGCTTTCTTT. Together with reference TRBV5-5 and TRBJ1-1, the CDR3 gives the full variable domain: DAGVTQSPTHLIKTRGQQVTLRCSPISGHKSVSWYQQVLGQGPQFIFQYYEKEERGRGNFPDRFSARQFPNYSSELNVNALLLGDSALYLCASSLDMNTEAFFGQGTRLTVV.

The chain has TRBV3-1 (or the pseudogene TRBV3-2) and TRBJ1-1; maybe TRBD1 (6 bases). The CDR3 consists of 15 residues. V lost 0 bases, J lost 7 bases, and 15 bases lay in between. Germline assignment: CDR1 LGHDT and CDR2 YNNKEL (reference sequence). The CDR3 region is CASSQDSGVTREAFF. The CDR3 region has the DNA TGTGCCAGCAGCCAAGATTCAGGGGTAACTCGTGAAGCTTTCTTT.

The chain links TRBV6-1 to TRBJ2-1; the match to TRBD2 covers 7 bases. The germline V gene encodes CDR1 MNHNS and CDR2 SASEGT. This CDR3 comprises 15 residues. The junction had 4 bases not matched to a gene; V was cut back by 1 base and J by 4 bases. The CDR3 nucleotides read TGTGCCAGCAGTGAAGAATCTAGCGGATACAATGAGCAGTTCTTC. This translates into CASSEESSGYNEQFF.

The V and J genes are TRBV13 and TRBJ2-7; TRBD1 matches at 7 bases. This CDR3 is 15 amino acids long. Germline assignment: CDR1 PRHDT and CDR2 FYEKMQ (reference sequence). Germline trimming cut 4 bases from V and 3 bases from J; bases unmatched to any gene: 9. The CDR3 bases are TGTGCCAGCAGCTCCCGGGACAGCCCTATCTACGAGCAGTACGTC. Its translation is CASSSRDSPIYEQYV.

The chain combines TRBV7-2 with TRBJ2-5; 13 nucleotides agree with TRBD2. There are 17 residues in the CDR3. CDR1 and CDR2 (germline): SGHTA, FQGNSA. Germline trimming cut 6 bases from V and 2 bases from J; bases unmatched to any gene: 9. The CDR3 spells CASSRLPGLAGQETQYF. CDR3 coding DNA: TGTGCCAGCAGTCGATTACCGGGACTAGCGGGACAAGAGACCCAGTACTTC.

The chain employs TRBV6-5 and TRBJ1-1; D not resolved. Per germline, CDR1 MNHEY and CDR2 SVGAGI. V shed 8 bases and J shed 1 base, with 8 bases lying between them. The CDR3 is 12 residues long. CDR3 nucleotides: TGTGCCAGCGGCCTCCAGAACACTGAAGCTTTCTTT. This encodes CASGLQNTEAFF.